These T cell receptor beta chains were read from a single sample in a study of cytomegalovirus exposure and HLA in healthy donors. Sequencing was performed with immunoSEQ multiplex PCR; in TCRdb, only in-frame clones are kept and a portion is missing. The table lists around 92,000 clones, approximately 80% of them singletons. What was sequenced was PBMCs. These receptors were obtained from a man aged 18-30 years in good health and CMV-seronegative. Both conserved end residues are part of each CDR3. A D gene is named only where the DNA matches it firmly. Some rows mark clone size as missing; the rest say once, few, many or name a class of expanded clone.

d_call | clone_size | j_call | v_call | cdr3_aa | cdr3_nt
NA | NA | TRBJ1-5 | TRBV5-1 | CASSLLRGSAQPQHF | TGTGCCAGCAGCTTGCTCAGGGGATCAGCTCAGCCCCAGCATTTT
TRBD1 | NA | TRBJ1-2 | TRBV10-3 | CAISESDRNYGYTF | TGTGCCATCAGTGAGTCGGACAGGAACTATGGCTACACCTTC
NA | once | TRBJ1-2 | TRBV5-6 | CASSLELHPNYGYTF | TGTGCCAGCAGCTTGGAGTTACACCCTAACTATGGCTACACCTTC
NA | NA | TRBJ2-7 | TRBV11-2 | CASSVLDNSYEQYF | TGTGCCAGCAGCGTACTGGACAACTCCTACGAGCAGTACTTC
TRBD2 | once | TRBJ2-2 | TRBV5-1 | CASRLAGVNTGELFF | TGCGCCAGCCGACTAGCGGGGGTGAACACCGGGGAGCTGTTTTTT
NA | NA | TRBJ1-6 | TRBV5-1 | CASSLGGNSPLHF | TGCGCCAGCAGCTTGGGAGGGAATTCACCCCTCCACTTT
TRBD1 | few | TRBJ1-5 | TRBV7-9 | CASSFGQANQPQHF | TGTGCCAGCAGCTTTGGACAGGCGAACCAGCCCCAGCATTTT
NA | NA | TRBJ1-3 | TRBV5-1 | CASSLNPTGSGNTIYF | TGCGCCAGCAGCTTGAATCCGACAGGCTCTGGAAACACCATATATTTT
NA | NA | TRBJ2-2 | TRBV4-1 | CASSQGVAEHTGELFF | TGCGCCAGCAGCCAAGGGGTAGCAGAGCACACCGGGGAGCTGTTTTTT
NA | once | TRBJ1-4 | TRBV5-4 | CASSSQSRGDEKLFF | TGTGCCAGCAGCTCGCAGTCTCGGGGGGACGAAAAACTGTTTTTT
NA | few | TRBJ1-5 | TRBV7-9 | CSSSPDSQPQHF | TGTTCCAGCAGCCCGGACAGTCAGCCCCAGCATTTT
NA | once | TRBJ1-2 | TRBV13 | CASSPTFDSRGGYTF | TGTGCCAGCAGCCCTACCTTTGACAGCCGTGGAGGCTACACCTTC
TRBD1 | NA | TRBJ1-5 | TRBV4-1 | CASSQEGQGGQPQHF | TGCGCCAGCAGCCAAGAAGGACAGGGAGGTCAGCCCCAGCATTTT
NA | NA | TRBJ1-2 | TRBV19 | CASSSTWGYTF | TGTGCCAGTAGTTCCACATGGGGCTACACCTTC
TRBD1 | NA | TRBJ2-7 | TRBV10-1 | CASSEGDRVFYEQYF | TGCGCCAGCAGTGAGGGGGACAGGGTGTTTTACGAGCAGTACTTC
TRBD1 | NA | TRBJ2-7 | TRBV2 | CASSLRDRASYEQYF | TGTGCCAGCAGTCTCCGGGACAGGGCCTCCTACGAGCAGTACTTC
NA | few | TRBJ2-7 | TRBV18 | CASSPGGWDLLAYEQYF | TGTGCCAGCTCACCAGGGGGGTGGGACCTCTTGGCCTACGAGCAGTACTTC
TRBD1 | NA | TRBJ1-1 | TRBV13 | CASSHQGVTEAFF | TGTGCCAGCAGCCACCAGGGGGTCACTGAAGCTTTCTTT
TRBD1 | NA | TRBJ2-1 | TRBV6-4 | CASSEGQAYNEQFF | TGTGCCAGCAGTGAAGGACAGGCCTACAATGAGCAGTTCTTC
NA | NA | TRBJ2-6 | TRBV4-1 | CASSQDESSGANVLTF | TGCGCCAGCAGCCAAGACGAGTCTTCTGGGGCCAACGTCCTGACTTTC
NA | NA | TRBJ2-3 | TRBV6-1 | CASTSSITGTDTQYF | TGTGCCAGCACGTCCTCGATAACGGGGACAGATACGCAGTATTTT
NA | NA | TRBJ1-1 | TRBV12-5 | CASGLALSVEVYTEAFF | TGTGCTAGTGGTTTGGCCCTTTCCGTCGAGGTTTACACTGAAGCTTTCTTT
TRBD1 | NA | TRBJ1-6 | TRBV6-1 | CASRSQTGGDSPLHF | TGTGCCAGCAGGTCACAGACAGGGGGCGACTCACCCCTCCACTTT
NA | NA | TRBJ2-2 | TRBV2 | CASSDEHPSNTGELFF | TGTGCCAGCAGTGACGAGCACCCATCGAACACCGGGGAGCTGTTTTTT
TRBD2 | NA | TRBJ2-7 | TRBV2 | CASSLGLAGGPEYF | TGTGCCAGCAGTCTCGGACTAGCGGGGGGGCCGGAGTACTTC
NA | NA | TRBJ2-7 | TRBV6-5 | CASSLQGSLGEQYF | TGTGCCAGCAGCCTCCAGGGAAGTCTGGGGGAGCAGTACTTC
TRBD1 | NA | TRBJ2-7 | TRBV6-6 | CASSSAGTGHEQYF | TGTGCCAGCAGTTCGGCCGGGACAGGGCACGAGCAGTACTTC
TRBD1 | NA | TRBJ1-6 | TRBV4-1 | CASSHVTGGVNSPLHF | TGCGCCAGCAGCCACGTTACAGGGGGCGTCAATTCACCCCTCCACTTT
TRBD1 | NA | TRBJ1-2 | TRBV7-8 | CASSLLGQNYGYTF | TGTGCCAGCAGCCTCCTGGGACAGAACTATGGCTACACCTTC
TRBD2 | NA | TRBJ2-1 | TRBV6-1 | CASSVSSGGAGEQFF | TGTGCCAGCAGTGTCTCCAGCGGGGGGGCCGGGGAGCAGTTCTTC
TRBD1 | NA | TRBJ1-1 | TRBV7-9 | CASSLGQGLDTEAFF | TGTGCCAGCAGCTTAGGACAGGGTCTGGACACTGAAGCTTTCTTT
TRBD1 | NA | TRBJ1-4 | TRBV5-4 | CASSLDARGTAGKLFF | TGTGCCAGCAGCTTGGATGCCAGGGGGACGGCCGGAAAACTGTTTTTT
NA | NA | TRBJ1-1 | TRBV5-4 | CASSWARPGYTEAFF | TGTGCCAGCAGCTGGGCAAGGCCGGGGTACACTGAAGCTTTCTTT
NA | NA | TRBJ1-2 | TRBV6-1 | CASRPTEPGNYGYTF | TGTGCCAGCAGACCGACAGAGCCCGGTAACTATGGCTACACCTTC
TRBD1 | NA | TRBJ2-1 | TRBV5-1 | CASSPTILGTGGYNEQFF | TGCGCCAGCAGCCCTACCATACTGGGGACAGGGGGCTACAATGAGCAGTTCTTC
NA | NA | TRBJ1-5 | TRBV6-1 | CASSGDRYQPQHF | TGTGCCAGCAGTGGAGACAGATATCAGCCCCAGCATTTT